The clone carrying this T cell receptor (beta chain) is a singleton in its sample. The data derive from a study of OX40 agonist ivuxolimab in advanced cancers. Assay: immunoSEQ multiplex PCR; the TCRdb copy retains only in-frame clones and omits some. The table includes about 54,000 clones, 80% to 90% detected once. The length of the CDR3 is 15 residues. The germline CDR1 and CDR2 sequences are LNHDA and SQIVND (reference sequence). With 4 bases clipped from V and 0 bases from J, the junction kept 3 bases outside the gene matches. This sequence joins TRBV19 and TRBJ2-1; 7 nucleotides align to TRBD1. Sequenced here: CD4+ or CD8+ T cells sorted from blood, sampled in a trial of the OX40 agonist ivuxolimab. The sequence was collected from an adult with an advanced solid tumor such as melanoma, head and neck, liver or kidney cancer. The CDR3 sequence is CASSTGQNSYNEQFF. Written as DNA, the CDR3 is TGTGCCAGTAGTACGGGACAGAACTCCTACAATGAGCAGTTCTTC.